Following are 2 T cell receptor beta chains from one sample sequenced in a study of shared clonotypes between healthy human individuals. The method was immunoSEQ multiplex PCR; TCRdb's version includes in-frame clones alone and lacks a portion of them. The sample has 950,000 to 1,300,000 clones, about 77% seen once. The sequenced sample was memory CD4+ T cells sorted from blood. The subset: CD45RA-negative fraction. Source of these receptors: a man in his late teens or twenties in good health.

The chain has TRBV11-2 and TRBJ2-5, with D possibly TRBD2 on 6 matching bases. Germline V gene data show CDR1 as SGHAT and CDR2 as FQNNGV. V was trimmed by 7 bases and J by 5 bases, leaving 20 bases between them. The CDR3 is made up of 15 amino acids. The CDR3 nucleotides are TGTGCCAGCACCCAGCGGGCAGGAATCGGGGAGACCCAGTACTTC. Translation: CASTQRAGIGETQYF.

The rearrangement uses TRBV30 and TRBJ2-4; the D gene is possibly TRBD1 (5 bases). Per the germline V gene, CDR1 is GTSNPN and CDR2 is SVGIG (reference sequence). This CDR3 region has 13 residues. Trimming cost V 3 bases and J 7 bases, with 13 bases left between them. The CDR3 sequence: CAWSGQSPNIQYF. The DNA of the CDR3 is TGTGCCTGGAGCGGACAATCTCCCAACATTCAGTACTTC.